Listed below are T cell receptor beta chains from one sample, sequenced in a study of cytomegalovirus exposure and HLA in healthy donors. The method was immunoSEQ multiplex PCR; TCRdb's version includes in-frame clones alone and lacks a portion of them. The sample yields about 110,000 clones, roughly 88% seen once. Material for sequencing was PBMCs. These receptors were collected from a young woman in good health and CMV-seropositive. Each CDR3 is given with its conserved first and last residue. The order of the fields is CDR3 length, V gene, J gene, clone size, D gene, CDR3 protein, CDR3 DNA. D genes are given only for firm matches. Clone size is not always given. Where it is, it says once, few, many or a class for expanded clones.

11,TRBV2,TRBJ2-5,.,.,CASSPQETQYF,TGTGCCAGCAGTCCACAAGAGACCCAGTACTTC
13,TRBV7-9,TRBJ1-3,.,.,CASSLLDSDTIYF,TGTGCCAGCAGCCTACTGGACAGCGATACCATATATTTT
15,TRBV10-1,TRBJ2-1,.,.,CASKQNRDSNNEQFF,TGCGCCAGCAAACAAAACCGGGACTCAAACAATGAGCAGTTCTTC
13,TRBV28,TRBJ1-2,.,.,CASSLARGRGYTF,TGTGCCAGCAGTTTGGCCAGGGGTAGGGGCTACACCTTC
14,TRBV28,TRBJ2-3,.,.,CASREQGSTDTQYF,TGTGCCAGCAGGGAACAGGGATCCACAGATACGCAGTATTTT
14,TRBV6-1,TRBJ1-2,.,.,CASSGYGDILGYTF,TGTGCCAGCAGTGGGTACGGGGATATCCTCGGCTACACCTTC
14,TRBV30,TRBJ1-1,.,.,CAWSPTLRGSQAFF,TGTGCCTGGAGCCCGACACTCCGGGGGAGTCAAGCTTTCTTT
16,TRBV29-1,TRBJ2-5,.,TRBD2,CSVGRVGLAGEETQYF,TGCAGCGTTGGCCGGGTAGGGCTAGCGGGAGAAGAGACCCAGTACTTC
15,TRBV13,TRBJ1-1,.,TRBD1,CASSSDRGRGTEAFF,TGTGCCAGCAGCTCCGACAGGGGGCGCGGCACTGAAGCTTTCTTT
11,TRBV12-5,TRBJ2-7,.,.,CASGRGYEQYF,TGTGCTAGTGGTCGCGGCTACGAGCAGTACTTC
15,TRBV6-5,TRBJ1-1,.,TRBD1,CASKVQGTLGTEAFF,TGTGCCAGCAAAGTACAGGGGACTCTCGGTACTGAAGCTTTCTTT
14,TRBV10-3,TRBJ2-6,.,.,CAIGQSSGANVLTF,TGTGCCATCGGGCAGTCGTCTGGGGCCAACGTCCTGACTTTC
14,TRBV19,TRBJ2-5,.,TRBD2,CASTGLAGGETQYF,TGTGCCAGTACCGGACTAGCGGGAGGGGAGACCCAGTACTTC
15,TRBV13,TRBJ2-3,.,.,CASSPRTVPTDTQYF,TGTGCCAGCAGCCCCCGGACAGTCCCCACAGATACGCAGTATTTT
11,TRBV10-3,TRBJ2-1,.,.,CAISSSNEQFF,TGTGCCATCAGTTCTTCTAATGAGCAGTTCTTC
12,TRBV18,TRBJ1-2,.,.,CASSPPLGGYTF,TGTGCCAGCTCACCACCTCTAGGTGGCTACACCTTC
15,TRBV28,TRBJ2-3,.,.,CASSFGQGGADTQYF,TGTGCCAGCAGTTTCGGGCAGGGAGGCGCAGATACGCAGTATTTT
14,TRBV7-2,TRBJ2-5,.,.,CASSPVGSKETQYF,TGTGCCAGCAGCCCAGTGGGCAGCAAAGAGACCCAGTACTTC
15,TRBV5-8,TRBJ2-2,.,TRBD1,CASSFMDRSTGELFF,TGTGCCAGCAGCTTTATGGACAGGAGCACCGGGGAGCTGTTTTTT
13,TRBV9,TRBJ2-1,.,.,CASSVGTSDEQFF,TGTGCCAGCAGCGTAGGGACATCGGATGAGCAGTTCTTC
13,TRBV11-3,TRBJ2-1,.,TRBD1,CASSLGTGGEQFF,TGTGCCAGCAGCTTGGGGACAGGGGGTGAGCAGTTCTTC
13,TRBV4-1,TRBJ1-6,.,.,CASSQESGLPLHF,TGCGCCAGCAGCCAAGAAAGTGGCCTACCCCTCCACTTT
16,TRBV19,TRBJ2-3,.,.,CASSSLTGGGTDTQYF,TGTGCCAGTAGTTCCCTAACAGGGGGGGGCACAGATACGCAGTATTTT
12,TRBV6-1,TRBJ1-5,few,.,CASSQGGQPQHF,TGTGCCAGCAGCCAGGGTGGTCAGCCCCAGCATTTT
15,TRBV13,TRBJ1-2,.,.,CASSFGGVRSYGYTF,TGTGCCAGCAGCTTCGGGGGAGTAAGAAGTTATGGCTACACCTTC